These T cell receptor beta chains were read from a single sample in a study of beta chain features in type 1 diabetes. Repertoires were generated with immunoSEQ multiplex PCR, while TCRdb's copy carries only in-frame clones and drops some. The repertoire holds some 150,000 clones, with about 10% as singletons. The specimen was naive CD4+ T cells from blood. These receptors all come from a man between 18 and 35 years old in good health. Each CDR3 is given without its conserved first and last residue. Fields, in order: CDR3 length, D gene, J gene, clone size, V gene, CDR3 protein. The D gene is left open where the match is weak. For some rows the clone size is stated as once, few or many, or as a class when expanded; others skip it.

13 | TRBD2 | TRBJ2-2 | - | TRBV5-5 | ASRTAGGNTGELF
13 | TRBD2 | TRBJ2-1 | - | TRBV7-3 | ASSWGLAGYNEQF
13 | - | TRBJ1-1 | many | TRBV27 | ASMDSGLRGTEAF
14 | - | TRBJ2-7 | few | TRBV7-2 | ASSQDLGKGQDEQY
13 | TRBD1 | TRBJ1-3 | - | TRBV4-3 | ASSQQMDRGNTIY
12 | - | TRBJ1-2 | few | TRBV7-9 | ASSTRTGNYGYT
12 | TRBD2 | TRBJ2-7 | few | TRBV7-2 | ASRYGGDAYEQY
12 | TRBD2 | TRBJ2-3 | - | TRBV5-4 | ASWQRGGTDTQY
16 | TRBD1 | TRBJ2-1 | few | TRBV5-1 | ASSGTGSSLSSYNEQF
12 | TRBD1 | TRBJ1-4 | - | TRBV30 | AWGEGQGFEKLF
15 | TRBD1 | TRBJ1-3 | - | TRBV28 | ASSLRGQSLAGNTIY
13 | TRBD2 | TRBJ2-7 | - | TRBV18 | ASSPLRGSSYEQY
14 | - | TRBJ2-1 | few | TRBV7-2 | ASSLIGQVTYNEQF
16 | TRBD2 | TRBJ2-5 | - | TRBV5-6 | ASSLIRSGGTRQETQY
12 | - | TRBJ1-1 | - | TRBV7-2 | ASSSPNQGRIAF
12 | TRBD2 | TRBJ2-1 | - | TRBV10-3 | ASSRDYPYNEQF
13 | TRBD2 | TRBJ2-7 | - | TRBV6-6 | ASSYLSGGSYEQY
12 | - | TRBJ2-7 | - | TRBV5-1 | ASSPGTNVYEQY
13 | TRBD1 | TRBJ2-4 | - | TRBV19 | ASKGQSLAKNIQY
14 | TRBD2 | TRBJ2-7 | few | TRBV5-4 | ASRSTSGGGSYEQY
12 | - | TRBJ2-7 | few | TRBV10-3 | AISEYGTTYEQY
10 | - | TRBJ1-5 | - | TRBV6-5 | ATGQPNQPQH
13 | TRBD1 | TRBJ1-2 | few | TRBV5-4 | ASSLIGTANYGYT
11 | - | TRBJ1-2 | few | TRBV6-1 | ASSEGGGYGYT
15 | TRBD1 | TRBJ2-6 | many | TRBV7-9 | ASSPGQVPSGANVLT
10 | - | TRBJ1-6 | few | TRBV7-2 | ASSEQNSPLH
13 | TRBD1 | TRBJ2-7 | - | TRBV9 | ASSRQGVRSYEQY
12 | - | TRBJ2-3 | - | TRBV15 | ATSREVSADTQY
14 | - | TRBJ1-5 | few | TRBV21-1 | ASSKEGQGVSQPQH
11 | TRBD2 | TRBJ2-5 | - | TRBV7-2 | ASSSGLGETQY
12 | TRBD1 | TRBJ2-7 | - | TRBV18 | ASLGQGPAYEQY
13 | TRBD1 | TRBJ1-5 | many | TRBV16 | ASSQEGQGNQPQH
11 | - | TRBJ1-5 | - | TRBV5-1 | ASSWDTNQPQH
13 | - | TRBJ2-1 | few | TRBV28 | ASSLLVAAYNEQF
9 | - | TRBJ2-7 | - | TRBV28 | ASGKVGSPY
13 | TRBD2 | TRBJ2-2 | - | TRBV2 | ASSDERGGTGELF
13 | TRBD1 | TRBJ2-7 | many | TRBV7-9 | ASSIGQGVGYEQY
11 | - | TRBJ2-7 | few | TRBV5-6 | ASSLVRTGEQY
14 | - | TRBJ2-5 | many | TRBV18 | ASSPSGSAIQETQY
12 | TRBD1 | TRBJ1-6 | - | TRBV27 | ASRSGTGVSPLH
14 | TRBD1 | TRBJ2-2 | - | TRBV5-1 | ASSLAGTGVTGELF
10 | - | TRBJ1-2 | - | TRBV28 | ASSLSGEGYT
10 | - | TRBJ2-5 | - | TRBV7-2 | ASSLWARTQY
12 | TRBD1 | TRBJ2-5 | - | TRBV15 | ATSKLQGRETQY
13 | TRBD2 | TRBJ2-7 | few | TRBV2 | ASSEASGGVYEQY
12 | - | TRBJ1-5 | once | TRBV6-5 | ASSLDRSNQPQH
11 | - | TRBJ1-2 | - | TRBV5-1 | ASSLAPSNGYT
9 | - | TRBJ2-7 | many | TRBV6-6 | ASSLGGEQY
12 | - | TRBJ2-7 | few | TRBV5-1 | ASRFGQLAYEQY
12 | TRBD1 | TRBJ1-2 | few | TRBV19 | ASKWTGGNYGYT
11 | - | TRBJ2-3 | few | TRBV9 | ASSVPGVDTQY
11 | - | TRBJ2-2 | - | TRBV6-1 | ASSDGAPGELF
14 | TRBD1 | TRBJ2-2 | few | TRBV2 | ASSEQLTGVTGELF
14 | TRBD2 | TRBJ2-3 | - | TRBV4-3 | ASSQVSGGPTDTQY
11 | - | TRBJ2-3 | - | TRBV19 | ASSGYGEDTQY
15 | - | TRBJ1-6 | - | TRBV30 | AWWSERRSSYNSPLH
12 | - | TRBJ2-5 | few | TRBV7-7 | ASSLAVHQETQY
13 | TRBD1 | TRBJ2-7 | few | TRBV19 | ASSIVPDRSYEQY
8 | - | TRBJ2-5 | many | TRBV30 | AWSSETQY
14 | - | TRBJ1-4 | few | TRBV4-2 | ASSQAGTGLNEKLF